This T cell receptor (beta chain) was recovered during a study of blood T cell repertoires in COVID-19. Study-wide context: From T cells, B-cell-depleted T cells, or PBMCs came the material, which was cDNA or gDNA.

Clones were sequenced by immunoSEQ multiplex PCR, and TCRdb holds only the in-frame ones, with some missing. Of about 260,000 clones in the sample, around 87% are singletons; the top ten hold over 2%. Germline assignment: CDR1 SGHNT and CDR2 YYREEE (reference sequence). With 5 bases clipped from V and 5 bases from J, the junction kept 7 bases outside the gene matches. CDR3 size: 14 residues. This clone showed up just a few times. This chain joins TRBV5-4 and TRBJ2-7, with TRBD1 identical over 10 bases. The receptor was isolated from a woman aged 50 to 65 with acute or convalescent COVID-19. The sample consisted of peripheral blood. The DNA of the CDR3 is TGTGCCAGCAGAGACAGGGGGCGCCCAGACGAGCAGTACTTC. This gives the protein CASRDRGRPDEQYF.